This T cell receptor beta chain was found in a study of identical twins. TCRdb ran MiXCR on the 5' RACE reads and lists one entry per CDR3 protein. Of 450,000 or so distinct CDR3 sequences listed, 20% to 30% are singletons. Overall study results and limits: For monozygotic twins, models underestimated out-of-frame TCR alpha sharing.

As to this clonotype: What it recognizes is unknown.

Germline V lookup: CDR1 MNHEY, CDR2 SMNVEV (reference sequence). This CDR3 comprises 14 residues. The germline V and J ends were trimmed by 3 bases and 0 bases, with 3 bases remaining between them. This sample was also put to use in a study of T cells expressing NK-cell markers. That source adds: Just one sequenced donor of eight was HCMV-seronegative, while seven were seropositive. In a few donors, dominant clonotypes made up about 25-60.1% of CD3+CD56-NKG2C+ cells.

The TCR sequence derives from a woman aged 18-29 years in good health. Sequencing was done on a sample of CD4+ T cells sorted from blood. V and J are TRBV27 and TRBJ2-6; D remains ambiguous. The CDR3 spells CASSLHSGANVLTF. For the CDR3, the DNA is TGTGCCAGCAGTTTGCACTCTGGGGCCAACGTCCTGACTTTC.